Described below is a single TCR beta chain sequence and its context. The entry originates in a study of blood T cell repertoires in COVID-19. Across the whole study: PBMCs, B-cell-depleted T cells, or T cells provided the cDNA or gDNA that made up the material.

Participants were aged about 18 to 95 years, lived in over 20 US areas, and enrolled virtually. Cohort assignment relied on participant-reported clinical history. Germline values: CDR1 SNHLY, CDR2 FYNNEI. This CDR3 is built from 13 residues. V lost 6 bases to trimming and J lost 0 bases, with 9 bases between them. Study processing details: Researchers report that nucleated cell counts were estimated from reference gene primer amplification. Generated by immunoSEQ multiplex PCR, the TCRdb table keeps only in-frame clones and is missing some. V and J calls and clone size are given by that table; D and trimming were obtained from the DNA. The sample has 350,000 to 450,000 clones, around nine tenths seen once.

V is TRBV2 and J is TRBJ2-7; a possible D gene is TRBD1 (5 bases). The clonotype was recovered from a woman younger than 45 who had recovered from COVID-19. The sequencing input was PBMCs or T cells enriched from blood (not recorded which). CDR3 residues: CASRVTVSYEQYF. The DNA of the CDR3 is TGTGCCAGCAGGGTGACAGTCTCCTACGAGCAGTACTTC.